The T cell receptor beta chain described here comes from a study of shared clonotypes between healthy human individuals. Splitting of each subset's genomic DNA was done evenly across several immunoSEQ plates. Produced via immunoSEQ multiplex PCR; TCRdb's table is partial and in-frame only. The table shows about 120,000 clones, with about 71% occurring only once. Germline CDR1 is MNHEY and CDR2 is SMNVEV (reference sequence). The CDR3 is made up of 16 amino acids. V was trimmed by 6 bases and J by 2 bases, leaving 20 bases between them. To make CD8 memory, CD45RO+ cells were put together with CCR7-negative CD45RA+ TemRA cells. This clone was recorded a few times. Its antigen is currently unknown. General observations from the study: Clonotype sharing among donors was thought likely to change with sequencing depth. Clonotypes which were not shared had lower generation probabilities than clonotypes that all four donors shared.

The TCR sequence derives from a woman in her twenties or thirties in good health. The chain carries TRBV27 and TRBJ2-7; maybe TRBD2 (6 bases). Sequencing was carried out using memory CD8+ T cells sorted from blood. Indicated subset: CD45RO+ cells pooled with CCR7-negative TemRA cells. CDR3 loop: CASRLIPGTPPYEQYF. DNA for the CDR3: TGTGCCAGCAGACTGATTCCCGGGACTCCACCCTACGAGCAGTACTTC.